What follows is one T cell receptor (beta chain) and its context. Its antigen is as yet unknown. The sample originates from a study of T cell clonotyping in hematopoietic cell transplantation. Whole-study findings and limits: Few recipient clonotypes overlapped donors; over 95% were de novo at given depth. After transplant, recipient diversity fell while pathologically expanded clonotypes grew through day 180. Cells were unsorted, so CD4 and CD8 contributions were not separated.

Time point in this sample: recipient sample about 28 days before transplant, after cytoreduction. This CDR3 contains 13 residues. The V and J ends lost 2 bases and 2 bases respectively, with 8 bases between them. CDR1 is SGHNT and CDR2 is YYREEE in the germline V gene (reference sequence). Data came from immunoSEQ multiplex PCR; TCRdb stores just in-frame clones and leaves some out. The sample includes tens of thousands of clones, 60% to 85% of them seen just once. The source material was peripheral blood mononuclear cells, sampled before stem cell transplant. The TCR sequence derives from a woman aged 25-40 years with chronic myeloid leukemia. Some clones in this sample may be carry-over from other donors' samples. The chain couples TRBV5-4 to TRBJ2-7; possibly TRBD1 for D (6 bases). CDR3: CASSFAGAYEQYF. CDR3 coding DNA: TGTGCCAGCAGCTTCGCAGGGGCCTACGAGCAGTACTTC.